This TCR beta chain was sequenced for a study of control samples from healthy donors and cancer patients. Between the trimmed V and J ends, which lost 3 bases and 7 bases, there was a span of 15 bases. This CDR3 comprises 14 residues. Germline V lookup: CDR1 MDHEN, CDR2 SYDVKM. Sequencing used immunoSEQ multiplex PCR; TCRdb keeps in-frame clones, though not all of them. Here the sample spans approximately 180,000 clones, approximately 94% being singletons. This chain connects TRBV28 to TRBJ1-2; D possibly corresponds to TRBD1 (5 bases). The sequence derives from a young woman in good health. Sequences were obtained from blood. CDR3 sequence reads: CASSLWTTKRGYTF. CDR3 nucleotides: TGTGCCAGCAGTTTGTGGACAACAAAGCGTGGCTACACCTTC.